These T cell receptor beta chains were read from a single sample in a study of cytomegalovirus exposure and HLA in healthy donors. Clones were read by immunoSEQ multiplex PCR, and TCRdb kept only the in-frame ones, dropping some. The sample records around 150,000 clones, roughly 75% being singletons. Sequenced: PBMCs. Receptors were obtained from a man aged 25-40 years in good health. CDR3s include the opening cysteine and the closing phenylalanine or tryptophan. Each record gives: clone size, J gene, V gene, D gene, CDR3 protein, CDR3 DNA. D genes are given only for firm matches. The listing skips clone size in some rows; elsewhere it reads once, few, many or a size class.

. TRBJ1-1 TRBV19 . CASSMGGGRRTEAFF TGTGCCAGTAGTATGGGAGGGGGTAGGAGGACTGAAGCTTTCTTT
. TRBJ2-7 TRBV7-9 TRBD1 CASNGQGPTYEQYF TGTGCCAGCAACGGACAGGGGCCCACCTACGAGCAGTACTTC
few TRBJ2-1 TRBV10-3 . CAINTGYNEQFF TGTGCCATCAACACGGGGTACAATGAGCAGTTCTTC
. TRBJ2-5 TRBV7-8 . CASSLVGLGEETQYF TGTGCCAGCAGCTTAGTCGGGTTAGGGGAAGAGACCCAGTACTTC
. TRBJ2-1 TRBV28 TRBD1 CASSSGQGGEQFF TGTGCCAGCAGTTCGGGACAGGGTGGCGAGCAGTTCTTC
. TRBJ2-1 TRBV6-6 . CASSGGGNEQFF TGTGCCAGCAGTGGCGGCGGCAATGAGCAGTTCTTC
. TRBJ2-3 TRBV2 TRBD2 CASRTSVADTQYF TGTGCCAGTAGGACTAGCGTGGCAGATACGCAGTATTTT
. TRBJ2-7 TRBV20-1 . CSALKRNEQYF TGCAGTGCCCTTAAGCGAAACGAGCAGTACTTC
. TRBJ2-7 TRBV5-5 TRBD2 CASSTERDELYEQYF TGTGCCAGCAGCACCGAGCGGGACGAACTCTACGAGCAGTACTTC
once TRBJ2-7 TRBV7-8 . CASTFGTFDYEQYF TGTGCCAGCACCTTCGGGACATTCGACTACGAGCAGTACTTC
once TRBJ2-7 TRBV29-1 . CSVGTGRPHYEQYF TGCAGCGTTGGGACCGGGAGACCTCACTACGAGCAGTACTTC
. TRBJ2-7 TRBV18 TRBD1 CASSLGTGAYEQYF TGTGCCAGCTCACTGGGGACAGGGGCCTACGAGCAGTACTTC
. TRBJ2-1 TRBV11-2 TRBD2 CASSSLAGSHSREQFF TGTGCCAGCAGTTCCTTAGCGGGATCCCACTCGCGCGAGCAGTTCTTC
few TRBJ2-2 TRBV30 TRBD2 CAWRRAGADTGELFF TGTGCCTGGAGGCGAGCGGGAGCCGACACCGGGGAGCTGTTTTTT
once TRBJ2-7 TRBV6-1 TRBD1 CASLRWGQSPYEQYF TGTGCCAGCCTCAGGTGGGGACAGTCTCCCTACGAGCAGTACTTC
. TRBJ1-5 TRBV18 . CASSPGGYSNQPQHF TGTGCCAGCTCACCCGGCGGTTATAGCAATCAGCCCCAGCATTTT
. TRBJ2-6 TRBV6-5 TRBD1 CASRTGGSGANVLTF TGTGCCAGCAGGACAGGGGGCTCTGGGGCCAACGTCCTGACTTTC
. TRBJ2-7 TRBV7-9 TRBD1 CSSSSRQGPHPSYEQYF TGTTCCAGCAGCTCACGACAGGGACCTCACCCCTCCTACGAGCAGTACTTC
once TRBJ2-4 TRBV2 . CASRSTEAKNIQYF TGTGCCAGCAGGTCGACTGAAGCCAAAAACATTCAGTACTTC
. TRBJ1-4 TRBV10-3 TRBD1 CAISERTGPEKLFF TGTGCCATCAGTGAAAGGACAGGGCCTGAAAAACTGTTTTTT
. TRBJ2-1 TRBV29-1 . CSVAVLQTVYNEQFF TGCAGCGTTGCAGTACTACAAACCGTCTACAATGAGCAGTTCTTC
. TRBJ1-5 TRBV6-5 . CASRTGQLPNQPQHF TGTGCCAGCAGAACAGGACAGCTCCCAAATCAGCCCCAGCATTTT
. TRBJ2-7 TRBV7-8 . CASSLVHTTYEQYF TGTGCCAGCAGCTTAGTTCACACAACCTACGAGCAGTACTTC
once TRBJ1-2 TRBV27 . CASSTGKYYGYTF TGTGCCAGCAGCACAGGAAAATACTATGGCTACACCTTC
once TRBJ2-1 TRBV5-5 . CASSIESEQFF TGTGCCAGCAGCATAGAGAGTGAGCAGTTCTTC
. TRBJ2-3 TRBV7-2 TRBD2 CASSLPGLPQNPGYF TGTGCCAGCAGCTTACCGGGACTACCTCAGAACCCCGGGTATTTT
. TRBJ1-2 TRBV28 . CASSGPYGYTF TGTGCCAGCAGTGGCCCCTATGGCTACACCTTC
. TRBJ2-3 TRBV27 . CASSFLSSTDTQYF TGTGCCAGCAGTTTCCTCTCCTCCACAGATACGCAGTATTTT
. TRBJ2-7 TRBV2 TRBD2 CASGDAAGGPGEQYF TGTGCCAGCGGGGACGCAGCGGGAGGGCCGGGAGAGCAGTACTTC